This TCR beta chain originates from a study of blood T cell repertoires in COVID-19. Looking at the study overall: COVID-19 samples from acute and convalescent phases originated in the United States, Italy and Spain. The analysed material was cDNA or gDNA that came from T cells, B-cell-depleted T cells, or PBMCs.

CDR1 LNHDA and CDR2 SQIVND come from the germline V gene (reference sequence). The CDR3 has 15 amino acids. The J segment lost 2 bases and the V segment lost 4 bases, leaving 7 bases of the junction unmatched. Clones were read by immunoSEQ multiplex PCR, and TCRdb kept only the in-frame ones, dropping some. Of over 95,000 clones listed, more than 65% were seen once; the top ten hold 1.5% to 1.9%. This chain uses TRBV19 with TRBJ2-7, with 8 bases that match TRBD1. Sequenced material: peripheral blood. This receptor was obtained from a man aged 45-60 years with acute or convalescent COVID-19. The CDR3 reads CASSNRDRPPYEQYF. The CDR3 bases are TGTGCCAGTAGTAACCGGGACAGGCCCCCCTACGAGCAGTACTTC.